This T cell receptor beta chain is from a study of blood T cell repertoires in COVID-19. Study summary: The United States, Italy and Spain provided the acute and convalescent COVID-19 samples.

Assay used: immunoSEQ multiplex PCR; TCRdb lists only in-frame clones, some missing. The sample records over 50,000 clones, 70% to 90% being singletons. This TCR derives from a human donor in a cohort sampled during active COVID-19. Sequencing input: peripheral blood.

For the CDR3, the DNA is TGTGCCAGCATTGGGGTCAAGGGGCTAGCGGAAGATACGCAGTATTTT. Encoded protein: CASIGVKGLAEDTQYF. This rearrangement joins TRBV28 to TRBJ2-3, with TRBD2 matching 7 bases. The CDR3 contains 16 residues. Germline loops: CDR1 MDHEN, CDR2 SYDVKM. V was clipped by 7 bases and J by 5 bases; unmatched bases: 15.